This TCR beta chain was sequenced during a study of blood T cells in healthy people across ages (dated by TCRdb to the mid-2010s). Study-level background: Template switching captured roughly one uniquely barcoded TCR beta cDNA molecule per two T cells in model experiments. To avoid experimental bias, donors of different ages were distributed randomly across sequencing lanes. Age-related changes in TCR beta repertoire diversity were measured in the study by deep sequencing normalized with unique cDNA molecular identifiers. The study analyzed two additional independent replicas of 1 million unique cDNA reads from the same blood draw for two donors, one aged 18 to 29 and one aged 80 or older. Four age groups were formed from the donors: young (average 16 years), middle-aged (approximately 40), aged (more than 55) and long-lived (less than 85).

This clonotype was found a few times. Its antigen is currently not known. Within one base of it there is no much larger clone, and no base qualities were kept. Study-level results and caveats: As age increased, observed TCR beta diversity per million T cells dropped in a roughly linear way, and a significant reduction was already evident by age about 40. The CMV infection status of donors was not known, potentially confounding age-related changes in expanded clonotypes. Estimates of total diversity based on one million sequenced T cells were regarded as lower bounds and as underestimates. Observed TCR beta diversity correlated strongly with the percentage of naive T cells measured by flow cytometry. Conclusive comparison of naive and antigen-experienced compartments was prevented by the profiling of bulk unsorted PBMCs. Compared with the aged group, more naive CD4+ T cells, fewer expanded clones and increased TCR diversity were shown by the long-lived group, suggesting age selection.

Libraries were constructed by 5' RACE. Instrument used: Illumina HiSeq 2500. The second PCR ran for about 6 to 11 cycles and used a J-beta primer mix along with a sample-barcoded 5' primer. Each TCR beta cDNA molecule received a unique molecular identifier from a template-switch 5' adaptor carrying 12 random nucleotides. Each sample yielded at least 2.5 million CDR3-containing paired-end reads. First-strand cDNA was synthesized from all RNA with the Mint cDNA synthesis kit, primed by a TRBC-specific oligonucleotide. Following uracil-DNA glycosylase treatment, a first 18-cycle PCR with universal primers M1SS and BC2_uni_R was performed on all cDNA. From the authors' description of their analysis: For normalization, 1 million high-quality reads were randomly selected from each sample, with every read carrying a distinct molecular identifier. Reads sharing molecular identifiers were discarded rather than binned into consensus sequences. MiTCR, run with a Q25 quality threshold and the strictest error-elimination algorithm, handled CDR3 identification, clonotype clustering and error correction. A nonparametric unseen species model with Euler transformation was used to estimate a lower bound on total TCR beta diversity. TCRdb handled the public reads itself, with Q25 trimming in fastp and clone calling in MiXCR, and kept productive beta chains. Rows with one shared CDR3 protein collapse into an entry with the most common genes and DNA. These V and J calls originate from TCRdb's pipeline instead of the authors' own analysis. In all, the sample holds over 550,000 distinct CDR3 sequences, and 25% to 35% of those were seen once. The ten largest clonotypes hold around 16% of the sample.

Systemically healthy Caucasian individuals from Russia, 35 to 50 in total and aged roughly 6 to 100 years, were included as donors. Ten milliliters of peripheral blood were drawn from each donor into EDTA-treated Vacutainer tubes. Ficoll-Paque density-gradient centrifugation was used to isolate PBMCs, with at least 6.5 million obtained per sample. Trizol reagent was used to extract total RNA from PBMCs, with at least 6 micrograms per sample. The percentages of naive CD45RAhigh/CD27high T cells were determined by flow cytometry on a PBMC aliquot from every donor. Reading the germline V gene gives CDR1 MDHEN and CDR2 SYDVKM. Deletion took 5 bases off V and 6 bases off J, with a span of 10 bases between the germline ends. Inclusive of the bounding cysteine and phenylalanine, the CDR3 is 12 residues long. Here the CDR3 DNA is all that survives: 36 bases in frame from base 1.

This receptor was identified in a woman aged 80 or over in good health. The sample was blood. Here the chain combines TRBV28 and TRBJ1-2; matching of 5 bases hints at TRBD1 as the D gene. In nucleotide form, the sequence is TGTGCCAGCAGTGCCTCGGGGGATGGCTACACCTTC. Translated, it gives CASSASGDGYTF.